This TCR beta chain came from a study of beta chain features in type 1 diabetes. Germline CDR1 and CDR2: SGHTA and FQGNSA. The CDR3 totals 17 residues. Trimming shortened V by 5 bases and J by 6 bases, and 23 bases separated the two germline ends. Reverse transcribing all isolated RNA meant expressed TCRB transcripts were sequenced. The data were produced by immunoSEQ multiplex PCR, yet TCRdb's version contains in-frame clones alone and is incomplete. The sample has around 150,000 clones; 9% to 12% are singletons. Sorted CD4+ subsets: naive, central memory, regulatory, stem cell-like memory (CD45RO/CCR7/CD25/CD127/CD95/CD27 panel). Each of the sorted populations had a purity greater than 98%. This clone has more than one count but fewer than ten. Its antigen is unknown. Study conclusions and caveats: Researchers report that Type 1 diabetes patients had moderately but significantly shorter TCRB CDR3s across all four CD4+ subsets. Comparison showed that naive, central memory and Treg TCRB repertoires appeared more similar among patients than among healthy donors.

The sequencing sample was made of central memory CD4+ T cells from blood. The sequence was obtained from a man younger than 40 with type 1 diabetes. The chain employs TRBV7-2 and TRBJ2-4, with D perhaps matching TRBD2 (5 bases). CDR3 sequence: CASSHAAGMFSGNIQYF. The CDR3 coding sequence is TGTGCCAGCAGCCACGCGGCCGGGATGTTCTCGGGAAACATTCAGTACTTC. The variable domain in full, completed from reference TRBV7-2 and TRBJ2-4, reads GAGVSQSPSNKVTEKGKDVELRCDPISGHTALYWYRQSLGQGLEFLIYFQGNSAPDKSGLPSDRFSAERTGGSVSTLTIQRTQQEDSAVYLCASSHAAGMFSGNIQYFGAGTRLSVL.